This entry is about one TCR beta chain. Its antigen is as yet unknown. The record originates from a study of cytomegalovirus exposure and HLA in healthy donors. Broader study findings: The study recorded 160 or so TCR beta chains that were cytomegalovirus-associated.

V shed 4 bases and J shed 6 bases, with 14 bases lying between them. The CDR3 contains 14 residues. Germline V lookup: CDR1 WNHNN, CDR2 SYGVQD (reference sequence). With 60 Vbeta and 13 Jbeta primers, the PCR was carried out. Using immunoSEQ multiplex PCR, the repertoire was profiled, and TCRdb retains in-frame clones only, with some absent. The sample holds around 130,000 clones, about three quarters seen once. The material sequenced was PBMCs. This chain links TRBV10-1 with TRBJ2-3; possibly TRBD2 for D (5 bases). This clonotype originated in a woman between 18 and 29 years old in good health and CMV-seronegative. The CDR3 nucleotides are TGCGCCAGCAGTGTATCACTAGTGATGGATACGCAGTATTTT. Translation: CASSVSLVMDTQYF.